This T cell receptor beta chain appears in the sequencing data of a study of OX40 agonist ivuxolimab in advanced cancers. As for the study in general: Every 2 weeks, patients got intravenous ivuxolimab at one of six dose levels (0.01-10 mg/kg). People in dose escalation had one of these cancers: hepatocellular carcinoma, melanoma, renal cell or head and neck cancer.

Germline V gene sequence: CDR1 MRHNA, CDR2 SNTAGT. This CDR3 has 14 residues. V was pared by 4 bases and J by 0 bases, with 4 bases between. The method was immunoSEQ multiplex PCR; TCRdb's version includes in-frame clones alone and lacks a portion of them. The data hold 45,000 to 50,000 clones, with 70% to 80% observed a single time. The source is an adult with an advanced solid tumor such as melanoma, head and neck, liver or kidney cancer. The specimen comprised CD4+ or CD8+ T cells sorted from blood, sampled in a trial of the OX40 agonist ivuxolimab. The gene calls are TRBV6-4 and TRBJ2-6; D gene ambiguous. The CDR3 region is CASSGDSGANVLTF. CDR3 DNA: TGTGCCAGCAGTGGGGACTCTGGGGCCAACGTCCTGACTTTC.